The 9 T cell receptor beta chains given below trace back to one sample, sequenced in a study of blood T cell repertoires in COVID-19. Sequenced by immunoSEQ multiplex PCR; TCRdb stores in-frame clones only, minus some. Here the sample spans approximately 260,000 clones, around four fifths being singletons. The source material was peripheral blood. Every receptor here comes from a man in his sixties who had recovered from COVID-19.

The chain uses TRBV7-2 and TRBJ2-2; D possibly corresponds to TRBD1 (5 bases). The V gene's germline CDR1 is SGHTA and CDR2 FQGNSA. The CDR3 extends over 13 amino acids. Trimming left V 3 bases short and J 7 bases short, with 9 bases between. CDR3 nucleotide sequence: TGTGCCAGCAGCTTTCGACAGCGCGGGGAGCTGTTTTTT. Protein product: CASSFRQRGELFF. The complete variable domain, with remaining parts taken from reference TRBV7-2 and TRBJ2-2, reads GAGVSQSPSNKVTEKGKDVELRCDPISGHTALYWYRQSLGQGLEFLIYFQGNSAPDKSGLPSDRFSAERTGGSVSTLTIQRTQQEDSAVYLCASSFRQRGELFFGEGSRLTVL.

The chain recombines TRBV9 with TRBJ2-2; D perhaps matches TRBD1 (5 bases). This CDR3 has 14 residues. The V gene lost 7 bases and the J gene lost 6 bases, with 16 bases spanning the gap. CDR1 is SGDLS and CDR2 is YYNGEE in the germline V gene. The CDR3: CASGSRAFAGELFF. CDR3 coding DNA: TGTGCCAGCGGCTCCAGGGCGTTCGCCGGGGAGCTGTTTTTT.

V and J are TRBV7-9 and TRBJ1-2; D unclear. V was shortened by 4 bases and J by 1 base, with 7 bases between the two germline ends. This CDR3 has 13 residues. CDR1 and CDR2 (germline): SEHNR, FQNEAQ (reference sequence). The CDR3 bases are TGTGCCAGCAGCTCTCAGATTAACTATGGCTACACCTTC. The encoded protein is CASSSQINYGYTF.

V is TRBV18 and J is TRBJ2-7; D perhaps matches TRBD2 (5 bases). Trimming took 2 bases from V and 1 from J, leaving 9 bases between them. The CDR3 is 14 residues long. The germline V gene encodes CDR1 KGHSH and CDR2 LQKENI. The CDR3 bases are TGTGCCAGCTCACCATCCTCGGGGTCCTACGAGCAGTACTTC. Its translation is CASSPSSGSYEQYF.

The chain combines TRBV19 with TRBJ2-5; 9 bases fit TRBD2. The junction had 3 bases not matched to a gene; V was cut back by 5 bases and J by 5 bases. Per the germline V gene, CDR1 is LNHDA and CDR2 is SQIVND (reference sequence). There are 13 residues in the CDR3. CDR3 DNA: TGTGCCAGTAGTCTAGCGGGGATTGAGACCCAGTACTTC. As protein: CASSLAGIETQYF.

The chain combines TRBV6-5 with TRBJ1-2; 8 bases fit TRBD1. Germline CDR1 is MNHEY and CDR2 is SVGAGI. The CDR3 has 15 residues. The V and J ends lost 2 bases and 8 bases, in that order; junction bases with no gene match: 10. This CDR3 is CASSYGGTGALGYTF. CDR3 nucleotide sequence: TGTGCCAGCAGTTACGGGGGGACAGGAGCTTTGGGCTACACCTTC.

This chain uses TRBV14 with TRBJ2-6; D is perhaps TRBD1 (6 bases). V lost 2 bases and J lost 2, with 16 bases in between. This CDR3 has 18 residues. Per the germline V gene, CDR1 is SGHDN and CDR2 is FVKESK. This CDR3 reads CASSQTGLGVPGANVLTF. The DNA for the CDR3 is TGTGCCAGCAGCCAAACAGGGTTAGGGGTCCCTGGGGCCAACGTCCTGACTTTC.

This clone was observed a few times. The chain joins TRBV5-6 to TRBJ1-3, with a tentative D call TRBD1 (6 bases). V was trimmed by 4 bases and J by 6 bases, leaving 17 bases between them. The CDR3 length is 15 residues. Germline CDR1 and CDR2: SGHDT and YYEEEE. CDR3 loop: CASSPRGPGANTIYF. In DNA form, the CDR3 reads TGTGCCAGCAGCCCTCGGGGTCCAGGGGCAAACACCATATATTTT.

This clone was detected a few times. This sequence joins TRBV27 and TRBJ1-5; 7 bases map to TRBD1. This CDR3 comprises 17 residues. The V gene's germline CDR1 is MNHEY and CDR2 SMNVEV (reference sequence). Trimming took 5 bases from V and 1 from J; bases not matched to a gene: 11. CDR3 bases: TGTGCCAGCAGTGCTCGACAGGGTTTGGCCAGCAATCAGCCCCAGCATTTT. It specifies CASSARQGLASNQPQHF.